A selection of T cell receptor beta chains follows, all from one sample in a study of shared clonotypes between healthy human individuals. This table comes from immunoSEQ multiplex PCR, and its TCRdb copy is limited to in-frame clones, with some not included. The sample comprises 400,000 to 600,000 clones, more than 95% of which are singletons, and 0.064% rests with the top ten. Sequenced material: naive CD4+ T cells sorted from blood. Receptors originate from a woman aged 30 to 39 in good health. CDR3s leave out the opening cysteine and the closing phenylalanine or tryptophan. The D gene is left open where the match is weak. The size field is filled for only some rows; it gives once, few, many or a size class.

TRBV2 - - ASSGTGAYEQY
TRBV28 TRBD1 - ASSIPRGTGNQPQH
TRBV25-1 - - ASIGTGSSYEQY
TRBV28 - - ASISQGVGTGELF
TRBV15 - - ATRPGVSGELF
TRBV9 TRBD2 - ASKISGSPGETQY
TRBV2 TRBD2 - ASSGRARYEQY
TRBV6-5 TRBD1 - ASSWDREGGNEQF
TRBV10-3 TRBD2 - AISEFGLAGTYEQY
TRBV2 - - ASTQPTPQETQY
TRBV6-1 - - ASSESLLLKKAF
TRBV6-5 - - ASSYLGGYGYT
TRBV7-9 TRBD2 - ASSPGTSGRDYEQY
TRBV15 - - ATSRDEGNEQF
TRBV5-4 - once ASSLGGVTADTQY
TRBV7-3 - - ASRPLGASGELF
TRBV5-4 TRBD1 - ASSPIDRGYEQY
TRBV13 TRBD1 - ASSRDRSSYNEQF
TRBV19 - - ASSGPGNPYEQY
TRBV28 - - ASSAPGPLANYGYT
TRBV5-8 TRBD1 - ASSPRTGGDYGYT
TRBV10-1 TRBD2 - ASSALASGSKGNEQF
TRBV6-5 - - ASSYSGPPNDEQY
TRBV28 TRBD1 - ASSQPTGADGYT
TRBV6-1 TRBD1 - ASSEWGQGSYSGNTIY
TRBV28 - - ASRERDWKFSGANVLT
TRBV28 - - ASSSVGNGAF
TRBV27 - - ASSFDGKGNTEAF
TRBV4-1 - few ASSQVPYEQY
TRBV11-2 TRBD2 - ASSTPGGYSYQETQY
TRBV7-9 - - ASIQAKAGANVLT
TRBV6-5 - - ASTRFTEAF
TRBV18 - once ASSPQGSSYEQY
TRBV19 TRBD1 - ASSLGQGSEQF
TRBV5-1 - - ASSSTVPGDYSGNTIY
TRBV5-1 - once ASSLEVKPVIQY
TRBV11-2 TRBD1 - ASSSLGQGSYEQY
TRBV10-3 TRBD2 - AINQRGGPNEQF
TRBV25-1 TRBD2 - ASMSGRALADTQY
TRBV5-1 TRBD1 - ASSPRTGTDTQY
TRBV28 - - ASSPTGKAEAF
TRBV19 - - ASSILGGPKNTGELF
TRBV9 - - ASSGGESSYEQY
TRBV30 TRBD1 - AWSVPIRDRGLYEQY
TRBV15 - - ATSRELTVANEKLF
TRBV19 - - ASGVREGYEQY
TRBV7-2 - - ASSSRAVRSYNEQF